A selection of T cell receptor beta chains follows, all from one sample in a study of B cell selection in AIRE deficiency. Libraries were prepared by immunoSEQ multiplex PCR; TCRdb keeps only in-frame clonotypes and omits some of them. The sample has about 26,000 clones; approximately 92% are singletons. Sequenced input: CD4+CD25+ Tregs sorted from PBMCs. These receptors came from a human donor in good health. Both conserved end residues are trimmed from each CDR3. The order of the fields is V gene, J gene, CDR3 protein.

TRBV5-6	TRBJ2-3	ASSRDGTDTQY
TRBV7-3	TRBJ2-5	ASSLERGETQY
TRBV5-1	TRBJ1-1	ASSLAVGPVNTEAF
TRBV2	TRBJ1-4	AAKRDGGEKLF
TRBV7-9	TRBJ1-1	ASSLEGVGGESF
TRBV27	TRBJ1-4	ASGTATNEKLF
TRBV19	TRBJ1-1	ASSIEVNTEAF
TRBV11-3	TRBJ2-2	ATLGVNTGELF
TRBV28	TRBJ2-7	ASSFRGGLSYEQY
TRBV18	TRBJ1-1	ASSPLQNTEAF
TRBV18	TRBJ1-6	ASSPMRGGNSPLH
TRBV10-3	TRBJ2-2	AISDLAGGSNTGELF
TRBV5-1	TRBJ1-1	ASSLFAGDTGGRTEAF
TRBV5-6	TRBJ2-3	ASSLPQTKRTDTQY
TRBV6-5	TRBJ2-1	ASSQLTPYNEQF
TRBV19	TRBJ2-2	ASSTFITGELF
TRBV11-2	TRBJ1-2	ASSYYDRVGYT
TRBV7-8	TRBJ2-7	ASSSAVGVTVEQY
TRBV6-5	TRBJ1-1	ASSYSIFGGGAF
TRBV5-4	TRBJ2-7	ASSLGLTGGNEQY
TRBV28	TRBJ1-1	ASSGPRATEAF
TRBV2	TRBJ2-7	ASLWGQGPYEQY
TRBV7-2	TRBJ2-5	ASSLALGLAGRETQY
TRBV5-4	TRBJ1-5	ASSLGGINQPQH
TRBV5-4	TRBJ1-2	ASSYPGGNAIGYT
TRBV6-1	TRBJ1-6	ASSESRNNSPLH
TRBV27	TRBJ2-3	ASSLGGYPTDTQY
TRBV27	TRBJ2-3	ASSPGTGGSDTQY
TRBV6-1	TRBJ2-6	ASSGFLGANVLT
TRBV7-3	TRBJ2-1	ASSLPGLAGNEQF
TRBV12-5	TRBJ1-5	ASGSRPPLHSNQPQH
TRBV19	TRBJ2-1	ASRLGLAGGLDNEQF
TRBV19	TRBJ2-7	ASSTSSDGRYEQY
TRBV5-1	TRBJ2-7	ASSLAVGITYEQY
TRBV5-1	TRBJ2-1	ASSLSQGNEQF
TRBV5-1	TRBJ1-1	ASSLLTGGRTEAF
TRBV2	TRBJ1-6	ASSETVNSPLH
TRBV19	TRBJ2-3	ASSTPRLASTDTQY
TRBV2	TRBJ1-4	ASRQAEKLF
TRBV14	TRBJ2-7	ASSQSRSPEQY
TRBV7-8	TRBJ2-7	ASSLRSGSLGAYEQY
TRBV27	TRBJ1-6	ASRTWTVNNSPLH
TRBV5-1	TRBJ1-2	ASSLEGGPNYGYT
TRBV9	TRBJ2-5	ASSAERVVETQY
TRBV6-6	TRBJ1-1	ASSFSGVVTEAF
TRBV25-1	TRBJ1-5	ASSERDSGQPQH
TRBV12-5	TRBJ2-7	ASARQGASSYEQY
TRBV5-5	TRBJ1-2	ASSLGVLDSIYGYT